A selection of T cell receptor beta chains follows, all from one sample in a study of tumor and adjacent non-tumor tissue in lung cancer. Via MiXCR, TCRdb re-called the multiplex PCR reads, giving one row per CDR3 protein. The sample has about 140,000 distinct CDR3 sequences, about 71% seen once. Sequenced input: lung tumor tissue. The origin of the receptors is a man aged 55 to 69 with small cell lung cancer. Both conserved end residues are part of each CDR3.

cdr3_aa: CASIKEGDTEAFF
v_call: TRBV11-3
j_call: TRBJ1-1

cdr3_aa: CASSLRAGGSGNTIYF
v_call: TRBV14
j_call: TRBJ1-3

cdr3_aa: CSVERSTGRTEAFF
v_call: TRBV29-1
j_call: TRBJ1-1

cdr3_aa: CASNLWTGNIGELFF
v_call: TRBV11-2
j_call: TRBJ2-2

cdr3_aa: CASSYRVGDRETYEHYF
v_call: TRBV6-2/TRBV6-3
j_call: TRBJ2-7

cdr3_aa: CAGSSDRETQNF
v_call: TRBV11-2
j_call: TRBJ2-5

cdr3_aa: CIARDVNYGYTF
v_call: TRBV20-1
j_call: TRBJ1-2

cdr3_aa: CANSSGLAAFQETQYF
v_call: TRBV5-1
j_call: TRBJ2-5

cdr3_aa: CVSSQTGGLTNEKLFF
v_call: TRBV6-1
j_call: TRBJ1-4

cdr3_aa: CASRAPWGPNEKMFF
v_call: TRBV6-1
j_call: TRBJ1-4

cdr3_aa: CASGYRGLESEAFF
v_call: TRBV6-5
j_call: TRBJ1-1

cdr3_aa: CTSSFTIGILDTQYF
v_call: TRBV11-3
j_call: TRBJ2-3

cdr3_aa: CASSLGQGASNEQFF
v_call: TRBV5-1
j_call: TRBJ2-1

cdr3_aa: CASSHRGAGNTIYF
v_call: TRBV4-1
j_call: TRBJ1-3

cdr3_aa: CATSDWGQGAYNEQFF
v_call: TRBV24-1
j_call: TRBJ2-1

cdr3_aa: CAWRRAYGYTF
v_call: TRBV30
j_call: TRBJ1-2

cdr3_aa: CASSPRWSADTQYF
v_call: TRBV5-6
j_call: TRBJ2-3

cdr3_aa: CASRPGLAGVIELFF
v_call: TRBV6-6
j_call: TRBJ2-1

cdr3_aa: CASSLGGDSGNAIYF
v_call: TRBV28
j_call: TRBJ1-3

cdr3_aa: CASSRGSTDMEYF
v_call: TRBV11-2
j_call: TRBJ2-3

cdr3_aa: CTSSQELSGTSGRNEQFF
v_call: TRBV4-2
j_call: TRBJ2-1

cdr3_aa: CASSVVSYNEQFF
v_call: TRBV6-1
j_call: TRBJ2-1

cdr3_aa: CASSYVTETGSYGYTF
v_call: TRBV6-5
j_call: TRBJ1-2

cdr3_aa: CVNSASGRLADTQYF
v_call: TRBV12-3/TRBV12-4
j_call: TRBJ2-3

cdr3_aa: CASSPGQGAEIGELFF
v_call: TRBV4-1
j_call: TRBJ2-2

cdr3_aa: CTSTGWGGAGELFF
v_call: TRBV5-4
j_call: TRBJ2-2

cdr3_aa: CASSPRGTGNEKLFF
v_call: TRBV18
j_call: TRBJ1-4

cdr3_aa: CASSSRFGANDLTF
v_call: TRBV11-2
j_call: TRBJ2-6

cdr3_aa: CASRDRGQTEAFF
v_call: TRBV12-3/TRBV12-4
j_call: TRBJ1-1

cdr3_aa: CASSSLTSPGELFF
v_call: TRBV6-5
j_call: TRBJ2-2

cdr3_aa: CASSDGQGGNTEAFF
v_call: TRBV10-2
j_call: TRBJ1-1

cdr3_aa: CASSQEPESYEQYF
v_call: TRBV4-1
j_call: TRBJ2-7

cdr3_aa: CASSQDELSGSRETQYF
v_call: TRBV4-1
j_call: TRBJ2-5